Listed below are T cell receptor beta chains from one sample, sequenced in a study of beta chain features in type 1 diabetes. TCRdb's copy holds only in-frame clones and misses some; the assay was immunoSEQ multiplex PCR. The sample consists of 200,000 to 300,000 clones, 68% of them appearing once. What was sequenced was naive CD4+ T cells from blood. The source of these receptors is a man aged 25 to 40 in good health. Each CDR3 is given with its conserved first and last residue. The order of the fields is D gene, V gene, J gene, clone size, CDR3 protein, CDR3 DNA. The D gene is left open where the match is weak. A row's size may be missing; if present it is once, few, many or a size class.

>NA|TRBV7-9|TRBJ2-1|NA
CASSSPRSYNEQFF
TGTGCCAGCAGCTCCCCTAGATCCTACAATGAGCAGTTCTTC
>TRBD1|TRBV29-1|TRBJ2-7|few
CSVVRQGELRKQYF
TGCAGCGTTGTTCGACAGGGTGAACTACGAAAGCAGTACTTC
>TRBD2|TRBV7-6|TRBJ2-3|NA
CASSVGLATDTQYF
TGTGCCAGCAGCGTGGGACTAGCCACAGATACGCAGTATTTT
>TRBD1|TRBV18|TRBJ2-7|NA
CASSPRGQGLGEQYF
TGTGCCAGCTCACCCCGCGGACAGGGGTTGGGTGAGCAGTACTTC
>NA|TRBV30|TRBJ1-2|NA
CAWTLGGYGYTF
TGTGCCTGGACACTCGGGGGCTATGGCTACACCTTC
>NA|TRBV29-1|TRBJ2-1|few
CSVEGRAYNEQFF
TGCAGCGTTGAGGGGCGGGCGTACAATGAGCAGTTCTTC
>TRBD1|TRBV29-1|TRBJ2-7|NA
CSVGQGLSSYEQYF
TGCAGCGTCGGACAGGGGCTAAGCTCCTACGAGCAGTACTTC
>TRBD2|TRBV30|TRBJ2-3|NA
CAWSVTRTSGFTDTQYF
TGTGCCTGGAGTGTCACCCGGACTAGCGGTTTCACAGATACGCAGTATTTT
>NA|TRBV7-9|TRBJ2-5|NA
CASSSTPYQETQYF
TGTGCCAGCTCTTCGACCCCGTACCAAGAGACCCAGTACTTC
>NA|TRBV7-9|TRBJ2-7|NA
CASSLQSSSYEQYF
TGTGCCAGCAGCTTGCAGAGTAGCTCCTACGAGCAGTACTTC
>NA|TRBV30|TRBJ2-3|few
CAGNPGFSEGDTQYF
TGTGCCGGGAACCCAGGTTTCAGCGAAGGAGATACGCAGTATTTT
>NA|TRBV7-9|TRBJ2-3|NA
CASSLSSDTQYF
TGTGCCAGCAGTTTATCCTCAGATACGCAGTATTTT
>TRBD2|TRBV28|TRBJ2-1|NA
CASITGTRQNNEQFF
TGTGCCAGCATTACCGGGACTAGACAAAACAATGAGCAGTTCTTC
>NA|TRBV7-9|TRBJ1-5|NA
CASSFSQDQPQHF
TGTGCCAGCAGCTTTTCCCAGGATCAGCCCCAGCATTTT
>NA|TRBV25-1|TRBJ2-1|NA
CASRTTSNNEQFF
TGTGCCAGCAGAACGACTAGTAACAATGAGCAGTTCTTC
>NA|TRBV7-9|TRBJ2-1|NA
CASTQGLGQFF
TGTGCCAGCACCCAGGGTTTAGGGCAGTTCTTC
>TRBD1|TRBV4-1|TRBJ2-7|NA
CASSQANYRGDYEQYF
TGCGCCAGCAGCCAAGCCAATTACAGGGGGGACTACGAGCAGTACTTC
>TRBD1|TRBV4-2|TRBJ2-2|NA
CASSPDRGRTGELFF
TGTGCCAGCAGCCCCGACAGGGGAAGGACCGGGGAGCTGTTTTTT
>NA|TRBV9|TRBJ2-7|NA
CASSRGREYEQYF
TGTGCCAGCAGCCGAGGACGGGAGTACGAGCAGTACTTC
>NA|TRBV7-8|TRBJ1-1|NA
CASSLEGGMMNTEAFF
TGTGCCAGCAGCTTAGAGGGAGGGATGATGAACACTGAAGCTTTCTTT
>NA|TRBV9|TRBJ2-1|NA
CASSGPAFSYNEQFF
TGTGCCAGCAGCGGACCGGCCTTTTCCTACAATGAGCAGTTCTTC
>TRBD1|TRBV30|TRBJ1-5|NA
CAWSGQGSQPQHF
TGTGCCTGGAGCGGACAGGGGAGTCAGCCCCAGCATTTT
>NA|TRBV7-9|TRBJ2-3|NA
CASSPERGTDTQYF
TGTGCCAGCAGCCCCGAGCGGGGCACAGATACGCAGTATTTT
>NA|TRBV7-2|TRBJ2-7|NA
CASSLVTGAAYEQYF
TGTGCCAGCAGCTTAGTAACCGGGGCGGCCTACGAGCAGTACTTC
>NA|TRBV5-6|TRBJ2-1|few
CASSLHQQRSSYNEQFF
TGTGCCAGCAGCTTGCACCAACAAAGGAGCTCCTACAATGAGCAGTTCTTC
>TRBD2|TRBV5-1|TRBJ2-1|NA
CASRRTSGSSYNEQFF
TGCGCCAGCAGACGGACTAGCGGAAGCTCCTACAATGAGCAGTTCTTC
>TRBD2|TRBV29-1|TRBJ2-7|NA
CSVAWGLRNEQYF
TGCAGCGTGGCTTGGGGACTACGAAACGAGCAGTACTTC
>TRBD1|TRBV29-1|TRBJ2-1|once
CSVEDLGTESYNEQFF
TGCAGCGTTGAAGATTTGGGGACAGAAAGCTACAATGAGCAGTTCTTC
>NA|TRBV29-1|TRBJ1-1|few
CSVAAYLGLSEAFF
TGCAGCGTTGCAGCGTATCTCGGGTTGTCTGAAGCTTTCTTT
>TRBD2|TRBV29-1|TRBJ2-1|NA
CSVESPGLAPEQFF
TGCAGCGTTGAATCCCCTGGACTAGCCCCAGAGCAGTTCTTC
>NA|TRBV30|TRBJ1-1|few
CAWRGDTEAFF
TGTGCCTGGAGAGGGGACACTGAAGCTTTCTTT
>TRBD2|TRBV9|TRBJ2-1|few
CASSVGPPLAGGYNEQFF
TGTGCCAGCAGCGTAGGGCCCCCACTAGCGGGAGGATATAATGAGCAGTTCTTC
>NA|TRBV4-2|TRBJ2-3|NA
CASSQAGQGEDTQYF
TGTGCCAGCAGCCAAGCGGGGCAGGGCGAAGATACGCAGTATTTT
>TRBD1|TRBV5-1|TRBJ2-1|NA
CASSLAQGAYNEQFF
TGCGCCAGCAGCTTGGCACAGGGGGCGTACAATGAGCAGTTCTTC
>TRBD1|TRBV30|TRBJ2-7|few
CAWGWTGQNYEQYF
TGTGCCTGGGGCTGGACAGGACAAAACTACGAGCAGTACTTC
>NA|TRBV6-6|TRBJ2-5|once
CASSFGRAETQYF
TGTGCCAGCAGTTTCGGGAGAGCGGAGACCCAGTACTTC
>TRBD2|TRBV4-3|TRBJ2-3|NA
CASSQQPPSGADTQYF
TGCGCCAGCAGCCAACAACCTCCTAGCGGAGCAGATACGCAGTATTTT
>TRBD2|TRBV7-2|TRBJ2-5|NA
CASSSWTSGKKETQYF
TGTGCCAGCAGCTCTTGGACTAGCGGGAAAAAAGAGACCCAGTACTTC
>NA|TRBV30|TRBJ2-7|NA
CAWSVSSYEQYF
TGTGCCTGGAGTGTCTCCTCCTACGAGCAGTACTTC
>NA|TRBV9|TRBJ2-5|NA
CASSGHRVETQYF
TGTGCCAGCAGCGGTCACAGGGTGGAGACCCAGTACTTC
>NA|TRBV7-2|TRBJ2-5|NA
CASSLGTRETQYF
TGTGCCAGCAGCCTTGGGACTCGGGAGACCCAGTACTTC
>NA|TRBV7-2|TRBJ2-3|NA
CASSKKWGTDTQYF
TGTGCCAGCAGTAAGAAGTGGGGCACAGATACGCAGTATTTT
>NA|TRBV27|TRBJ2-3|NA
CASSLNTDTQYF
TGTGCCAGCAGTCTTAATACAGATACGCAGTATTTT
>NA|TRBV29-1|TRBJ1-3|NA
CSVRGSGNTIYF
TGCAGCGTCAGAGGCTCTGGAAACACCATATATTTT
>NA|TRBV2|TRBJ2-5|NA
CASSDLYWVETQYF
TGTGCCAGCAGTGACCTGTACTGGGTGGAGACCCAGTACTTC
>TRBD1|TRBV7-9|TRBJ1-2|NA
CASNIPLSGGNYGYTF
TGTGCCAGCAACATCCCCCTCTCAGGGGGGAACTATGGCTACACCTTC
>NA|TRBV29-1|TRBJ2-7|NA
CSVRGNEQYF
TGCAGCGTTAGGGGAAACGAGCAGTACTTC
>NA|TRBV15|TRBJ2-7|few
CATSRLNRTERYSYEQYF
TGTGCCACCAGCAGACTCAACCGGACGGAACGCTACTCCTACGAGCAGTACTTC
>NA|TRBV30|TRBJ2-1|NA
CACGVNNEQFF
TGTGCCTGCGGGGTCAACAATGAGCAGTTCTTC
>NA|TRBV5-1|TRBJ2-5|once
CASTPGGALETQYF
TGCGCCAGCACCCCCGGTGGGGCGCTGGAGACCCAGTACTTC
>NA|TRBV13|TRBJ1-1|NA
CASSPRLLNTEAFF
TGTGCCAGCAGCCCCCGGCTCCTGAACACTGAAGCTTTCTTT
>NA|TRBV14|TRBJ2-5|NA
CASIDRAGTEETQYF
TGTGCCAGCATAGACAGGGCGGGAACAGAAGAGACCCAGTACTTC
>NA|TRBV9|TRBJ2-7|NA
CASSTGTHTSEQYF
TGTGCCAGCAGCACCGGGACTCATACGAGCGAGCAGTACTTC